A selection of T cell receptor beta chains follows, all from one sample in a study of cytomegalovirus exposure and HLA in healthy donors. TCRdb's copy holds only in-frame clones and misses some; the assay was immunoSEQ multiplex PCR. Among some 170,000 clones listed, roughly three quarters were seen once. Sequencing was done on a sample of PBMCs. All receptors derive from a man younger than 35 in good health and CMV-seropositive. CDR3s include the opening cysteine and the closing phenylalanine or tryptophan.

TRBV29-1	TRBJ1-2	CSVVTGYGYTF
TRBV11-2	TRBJ2-7	CASSLGDGRVVGQYF
TRBV9	TRBJ1-1	CASSLGQGRTEAFF
TRBV7-2	TRBJ2-3	CASSLDSATDTQYF
TRBV9	TRBJ2-2	CASSVAGSMNTGELFF
TRBV19	TRBJ1-2	CASSTRQGNGNYGYTF
TRBV5-4	TRBJ2-5	CASSTPGLAGESQYF
TRBV9	TRBJ2-5	CASSVRTGPETQYF
TRBV4-2	TRBJ2-2	CASSLRTGFVSGELFF
TRBV19	TRBJ2-2	CASSLSGAPGELFF
TRBV15	TRBJ2-1	CATSRDRGSGSYNEQFF
TRBV2	TRBJ2-1	CASQREMGGEQFF
TRBV5-6	TRBJ1-1	CASSYRAAEAFF
TRBV2	TRBJ1-2	CASSEDFYGYTF
TRBV2	TRBJ1-2	CASSVQPGTQVLGYTF
TRBV5-1	TRBJ1-1	CASSLAGHQGTEAFF
TRBV7-3	TRBJ2-5	CASSLNFGAETQYF
TRBV19	TRBJ2-7	CASSITLLGAYEQYF
TRBV5-4	TRBJ2-5	CASSLVHRGQETQYF
TRBV18	-	CASSPKVGGSYEQYF
TRBV6-1	TRBJ2-7	CASRTGGQNSYEQYF
TRBV11-3	TRBJ1-1	CASSPRTGVNTEAFF
TRBV7-9	TRBJ1-5	CASSLSSGGNQPQHF
TRBV19	TRBJ1-5	CASSMDSLSQPQHF
TRBV7-9	TRBJ2-5	CASSLPPRLAGAKETQYF
TRBV11-2	TRBJ2-7	CASSFAGGPYEQYF
TRBV2	TRBJ2-7	CASSLVPYEQYF
TRBV19	TRBJ2-1	CASSIFPSNEQFF
TRBV29-1	TRBJ2-2	CSVGRELNTGELFF
TRBV15	TRBJ2-7	CATSREAGGAYEQYF
TRBV6-1	TRBJ2-5	CASSEFNSQETQYF
TRBV29-1	TRBJ2-1	CSVGGDLGEQFF